This T cell receptor (beta chain) was identified during a study of T cells in Graves' hyperthyroidism and ophthalmopathy. This clonotype appeared many times. Its antigen is not identified. Authors of the study amplified TCR beta CDR3 regions from RNA transcripts. Initially, a first-round RT-PCR of the TCR CDR3 employed the HTBI primer set. TCRdb used MiXCR to reprocess the multiplex PCR reads, holding one entry per CDR3 protein. Of some 770,000 distinct CDR3 sequences in the sample, 16% were seen once. Study observations and caveats: A 13 V-J signature model discriminated ophthalmopathy versus stable hyperthyroidism.

Patients aged 18 to 65 had newly diagnosed hyperthyroidism lasting under 2 months. The TCR was taken from a man aged 18 to 29 with Graves' hyperthyroidism. Sequencing was carried out using blood.

CDR3: CSVERGSNQETQYF. The CDR3 nucleotides are TGCAGCGTTGAAAGAGGTAGCAACCAAGAGACCCAGTACTTC. V gene TRBV29-1 combines with J gene TRBJ2-5; D gene ambiguous. The CDR3 extends over 14 amino acids. Germline values: CDR1 SQVTM, CDR2 ANQGSEA. The V and J ends lost 2 bases and 0 bases respectively, with 10 bases between them.